The 8 T cell receptor beta chains in this list originate from one sample, sequenced in a study of cytomegalovirus exposure and HLA in healthy donors. The PCR used 60 Vbeta and 13 Jbeta primers. Profiled with immunoSEQ multiplex PCR; TCRdb holds only in-frame clones, not every one. The table has fewer than 200,000 clones, roughly 80% seen once. What was sequenced was PBMCs. The receptors come from a boy younger than 18 in good health and CMV-seronegative.

The chain combines TRBV27 with TRBJ1-2; no clear D gene. The V gene lost 3 bases and the J gene lost 4 bases, with 9 bases spanning the gap. The CDR3 totals 13 residues. Per germline, CDR1 MNHEY and CDR2 SMNVEV (reference sequence). The CDR3 sequence: CASSFRNSYGYTF. The CDR3 DNA is TGTGCCAGCAGTTTTCGGAACAGCTATGGCTACACCTTC.

This sequence joins TRBV19 and TRBJ1-4, with D possibly being TRBD1 (6 bases). This CDR3 comprises 13 residues. In germline, CDR1 is LNHDA, CDR2 SQIVND (reference sequence). V lost 9 bases, J lost 7 bases, and 15 bases lay in between. The CDR3 nucleotides are TGTGCCAGCCGGGACAAGGAAGTTGAAAAACTGTTTTTT. Its translation: CASRDKEVEKLFF.

Notes on this clone: An end of the junction does not agree with germline; a read error may underlie this. V usage is TRBV7-9 and J usage is TRBJ2-1; TRBD2 might be the D (5 bases). Germline V lookup: CDR1 SEHNR, CDR2 FQNEAQ (reference sequence). The CDR3 has 15 amino acids. CDR3 residues: CSSSLFSAHYNEQFF. The CDR3 DNA follows: TGTTCCAGCAGCTTATTTAGCGCTCACTACAATGAGCAGTTCTTC.

The rearrangement joins TRBV18 to TRBJ2-4; TRBD2 might be the D (6 bases). The CDR3 covers 18 residues. V was clipped by 2 bases and J by 0 bases, with 17 bases between them. Germline values: CDR1 KGHSH, CDR2 LQKENI. The DNA for the CDR3 is TGTGCCAGCTCACCAGGAGGGGTGGGAATGTTAGCCAAAAACATTCAGTACTTC. As protein: CASSPGGVGMLAKNIQYF.

This chain links TRBV5-1 with TRBJ2-3; TRBD2 agrees at 9 bases. V shed 0 bases, J shed 0 bases, and the junction held 8 bases outside the gene matches. The germline V gene encodes CDR1 SGHRS and CDR2 YFSETQ. This CDR3 has 18 amino acids. CDR3 sequence (DNA): TGCGCCAGCAGCTTGGCCTCGGGGCTAGCGGGGAGCACAGATACGCAGTATTTT. This codes for CASSLASGLAGSTDTQYF.

This chain uses TRBV29-1 with TRBJ1-2; no firm D call. Germline V gene sequence: CDR1 SQVTM, CDR2 ANQGSEA. This CDR3 contains 14 residues. V was cut by 2 bases and J by 2 bases, with 12 bases left in between. CDR3 coding DNA: TGCAGCGTTGAACCATATCAGGAAAACTATGGCTACACCTTC. The encoded protein is CSVEPYQENYGYTF.

The chain employs TRBV6-1 and TRBJ1-2, with D unresolved. V was cut by 10 bases and J by 8 bases, with 23 bases left in between. CDR3 length: 14 residues. From germline, CDR1 is MNHNS and CDR2 SASEGT. As DNA, the CDR3 is TGTGCCACAAGCGGGATTCTCCCCTCCTTAGGCTACACCTTC. Translation gives CATSGILPSLGYTF.

J is TRBJ1-2 and V is TRBV9; possibly TRBD1 for D (5 bases). There are 12 residues in the CDR3. With 7 bases removed from V and 6 bases from J, the gap between germline ends came to 13 bases. Germline-derived CDR1 and CDR2 are SGDLS and YYNGEE. The CDR3 bases are TGTGCCAGCCGGCAGGGAAGTAATGGCTACACCTTC. Protein sequence: CASRQGSNGYTF.